This record covers a single T cell receptor (beta chain). Sequenced by immunoSEQ multiplex PCR; TCRdb stores in-frame clones only, minus some. The repertoire includes 90,000 or so clones, approximately 90% of them detected once, and over 4% sits in the top ten. The CDR3 has 13 amino acids. Trimming left V 2 bases short and J 1 base short, with 6 bases between. Germline CDR1 reads SGHNT; CDR2 reads YYREEE (reference sequence). This record belongs to a study of T cell responses to AZD1222 COVID-19 vaccine. The sequenced sample was peripheral blood, obtained 28 days after the second AZD1222 dose. V usage is TRBV5-4 and J usage is TRBJ1-1; D not resolved. This receptor was taken from an adult who received the AZD1222 COVID-19 vaccine. The CDR3: CASSFEGNTEAFF. As DNA, the CDR3 is TGTGCCAGCAGCTTCGAGGGGAACACTGAAGCTTTCTTT. The full variable domain, with the rest looked up from reference TRBV5-4 and TRBJ1-1, is ETGVTQSPTHLIKTRGQQVTLRCSSQSGHNTVSWYQQALGQGPQFIFQYYREEENGRGNFPPRFSGLQFPNYSSELNVNALELDDSALYLCASSFEGNTEAFFGQGTRLTVV.